This T cell receptor (beta chain) is from a study of a mutant IDH1 vaccine in newly diagnosed glioma. Whole-study context: Earlier therapy was either radiotherapy, temozolomide, or both, and most got both.

This clone has only a few counts. As yet, its antigen is unknown. The CDR3 is 13 amino acids. Germline V gene lookup returns CDR1 MNHNY and CDR2 SVGAGI (reference sequence). Between the trimmed V and J ends, which lost 11 bases and 0 bases, there was a span of 13 bases. Some clones are missing from TCRdb's copy, which holds only in-frame ones; the method was immunoSEQ multiplex PCR. The data hold roughly 120,000 clones, with roughly 90% observed a single time. Time point noted: week 11, during vaccination. Every vaccine dose comprised 300 ug of mutant IDH1 20-mer peptide plus topical imiquimod. New IDH1-mutant, ATRX-lost WHO grade 3 or 4 astrocytomas occurred in donors.

This specimen consisted of PBMCs, obtained from a glioma patient whose treatment included an IDH1 peptide vaccine. V and J are TRBV6-6 and TRBJ1-1, with TRBD1 as a possible D gene (5 bases). The source is a woman aged 45-65 years with glioma. DNA of the CDR3: TGTGCCGGGAAGGGACCCGTGAACACTGAAGCTTTCTTT. Amino acid sequence: CAGKGPVNTEAFF.